Below are 25 T cell receptor beta chains sequenced from a single sample in a study of cytomegalovirus exposure and HLA in healthy donors. Use of 60 Vbeta and 13 Jbeta primers characterized the PCR. Using immunoSEQ multiplex PCR, the repertoire was profiled, and TCRdb retains in-frame clones only, with some absent. This table holds over 150,000 clones, roughly 80% found once. The sample was PBMCs. These receptors all come from a man under 40 in good health and CMV-seropositive.

The V gene is TRBV6-1, the J gene TRBJ2-2, with D tentatively TRBD1 (5 bases). Trimming left V 6 bases short and J 1 base short, with 6 bases between. CDR3 size: 13 residues. The germline V gene encodes CDR1 MNHNS and CDR2 SASEGT. For the CDR3, the DNA is TGTGCCAGCAGAACAGGGAACACCGGGGAGCTGTTTTTT. It is translated as CASRTGNTGELFF.

V usage is TRBV28 and J usage is TRBJ2-7, with 8 bases identical to TRBD2. Trimming took 6 bases from V and 2 from J; bases not matched to a gene: 9. CDR3 length equals 15 residues. CDR1 and CDR2 (germline): MDHEN, SYDVKM. This CDR3 reads CASSPGGGNTYEQYF. CDR3 bases: TGTGCCAGCAGCCCGGGGGGGGGTAATACCTACGAGCAGTACTTC. The whole variable domain, remainder taken from reference TRBV28 and TRBJ2-7, is DVKVTQSSRYLVKRTGEKVFLECVQDMDHENMFWYRQDPGLGLRLIYFSYDVKMKEKGDIPEGYSVSREKKERFSLILESASTNQTSMYLCASSPGGGNTYEQYFGPGTRLTVT.

V usage is TRBV7-3 and J usage is TRBJ2-6; TRBD1 might be the D (6 bases). This CDR3 is built from 14 residues. V was shortened by 5 bases and J by 3 bases, with 8 bases between the two germline ends. CDR1 is SGHTA, CDR2 FQGTGA, per germline. CDR3 DNA: TGTGCCAGCAGCCAGGGGTATGGGGCCAACGTCCTGACTTTC. It codes for CASSQGYGANVLTF.

This clone was counted between two and nine times. The chain's CDR3 is CASSFTSGQETQYF. The CDR3 nucleotides read TGTGCCAGCAGTTTTACTAGCGGCCAAGAGACCCAGTACTTC. The V and J genes are TRBV27 and TRBJ2-5; 8 bases align to TRBD2. CDR1 is MNHEY and CDR2 is SMNVEV in the germline V gene (reference sequence). The CDR3 length is 14 residues. With V trimmed by 3 bases and J by 1 base, 1 base remained unmatched.

The rearrangement uses TRBV4-2 and TRBJ2-7, with 14 bases aligning to TRBD2. Looked up from germline, CDR1 is LGHNA and CDR2 is YNFKEQ. CDR3 length: 18 residues. V shed 4 bases, J shed 1 base, and the junction held 9 bases outside the gene matches. DNA of the CDR3: TGTGCCAGCAGCCCCTGGGGGGGGACTAGCGGGAGTTCCTACGAGCAGTACTTC. This translates into CASSPWGGTSGSSYEQYF.

The chain recombines TRBV10-2 with TRBJ1-4; D is perhaps TRBD1 (5 bases). The CDR3 sequence is 13 residues long. Trimming cost V 6 bases and J 4 bases, with 9 bases left between them. CDR1 and CDR2 from the germline V gene are WSHSY and SAAADI. CDR3 coding DNA: TGCGCCAGCAGGGGGGGAGGTAATGAAAAACTGTTTTTT. This gives the protein CASRGGGNEKLFF.

The V call is TRBV6-5, the J call TRBJ2-1; no firm D call. The CDR3 spans 14 residues. Between the trimmed V and J ends, which lost 6 bases and 4 bases, there was a span of 13 bases. The V gene's germline CDR1 is MNHEY and CDR2 SVGAGI. Here the CDR3 reads CASRPSDTYNEQFF. CDR3 nucleotide sequence: TGTGCCAGCAGGCCCTCAGACACGTACAATGAGCAGTTCTTC.

Concerning this clone itself: Other DNA sequences in this specimen translate into the identical CDR3. The CDR3 nucleotides are TGTGCCAGCAGCCCCGGGGGGAATCAGCCCCAGCATTTT. Translation gives CASSPGGNQPQHF. The V and J genes are TRBV7-9 and TRBJ1-5; D might be TRBD1 (5 bases). The CDR3 is 13 residues long. V was clipped by 5 bases and J by 4 bases, with 9 bases between them. Germline values: CDR1 SEHNR, CDR2 FQNEAQ (reference sequence). Drawing the rest from reference TRBV7-9 and TRBJ1-5, the complete variable domain is DTGVSQNPRHKITKRGQNVTFRCDPISEHNRLYWYRQTLGQGPEFLTYFQNEAQLEKSRLLSDRFSAERPKGSFSTLEIQRTEQGDSAMYLCASSPGGNQPQHFGDGTRLSIL.

The chain couples TRBV13 to TRBJ2-5, with 14 nucleotides matching TRBD2. CDR3 length: 14 residues. Looked up from germline, CDR1 is PRHDT and CDR2 is FYEKMQ (reference sequence). V shed 7 bases and J 7 bases; nucleotides not matched to a gene: 5. The DNA for the CDR3 is TGTGCCAGCAAGACTAGCGGGGGGGCCGGGACCCAGTACTTC. Protein sequence: CASKTSGGAGTQYF.

This clone was seen a few times. The V gene is TRBV5-1, the J gene TRBJ2-2, with D possibly being TRBD1 (5 bases). This CDR3 spans 18 amino acids. Germline V lookup: CDR1 SGHRS, CDR2 YFSETQ. V dropped 2 bases and J dropped 2 bases, with 19 bases sitting between them. The CDR3 reads CASSFASLDSTNTGELFF. The CDR3 DNA reads TGCGCCAGCAGCTTCGCTTCCCTCGACAGCACCAACACCGGGGAGCTGTTTTTT.

The chain carries TRBV18 and TRBJ2-1; a possible D gene is TRBD2 (5 bases). Trimming pared 1 base from V and 3 bases from J, leaving 10 bases between. The CDR3 loop spans 15 amino acids. Germline assignment: CDR1 KGHSH and CDR2 LQKENI. The CDR3 spells CASSPLSGIYNEQFF. DNA of the CDR3: TGTGCCAGCTCACCACTAAGCGGCATCTACAATGAGCAGTTCTTC. Full variable domain (rest looked up from reference TRBV18 and TRBJ2-1): NAGVMQNPRHLVRRRGQEARLRCSPMKGHSHVYWYRQLPEEGLKFMVYLQKENIIDESGMPKERFSAEFPKEGPSILRIQQVVRGDSAAYFCASSPLSGIYNEQFFGPGTRLTVL.

V and J are TRBV9 and TRBJ2-2; 7 nucleotides agree with TRBD1. Trimming cost V 5 bases and J 2 bases; bases outside gene matches: 3. The germline V gene encodes CDR1 SGDLS and CDR2 YYNGEE. The CDR3 totals 14 residues. The CDR3 coding sequence is TGTGCCAGCAGAAGGGACAGTAACACCGGGGAGCTGTTTTTT. Amino acids: CASRRDSNTGELFF.

The chain uses TRBV10-3 and TRBJ2-7; TRBD1 agrees at 9 bases. V was clipped by 4 bases and J by 7 bases; unmatched bases: 8. Looked up from germline, CDR1 is ENHRY and CDR2 is SYGVKD. The CDR3 contains 14 residues. The CDR3, as DNA: TGTGCCATCAGTGGACAGGGGGTCTCGAAAGAGCAGTACTTC. It encodes CAISGQGVSKEQYF.

V usage is TRBV30 and J usage is TRBJ1-1; D is uncertain. This CDR3 is built from 13 residues. Germline V gene sequence: CDR1 GTSNPN, CDR2 SVGIG (reference sequence). The germline V and J ends were trimmed by 3 bases and 4 bases, with 12 bases remaining between them. This CDR3 reads CAWREQTFTEAFF. DNA of the CDR3: TGTGCCTGGAGAGAACAAACATTCACTGAAGCTTTCTTT.

This clone turned up a few times. The CDR3 DNA is TGTGCCAGTAGTACACTTCGCACAGATACGCAGTATTTT. It is translated as CASSTLRTDTQYF. J is TRBJ2-3 and V is TRBV19; D call uncertain. Germline-derived CDR1 and CDR2 are LNHDA and SQIVND (reference sequence). The CDR3 consists of 13 residues. Trimming removed 4 bases from V and 1 base from J, with 6 bases in between.

This chain links TRBV7-6 with TRBJ2-5; 10 nucleotides match TRBD1. The CDR3 sequence is 16 residues long. J lost 4 bases, V lost 1 base, and 6 bases had no gene match. The germline gives CDR1 SGHVS, CDR2 FNYEAQ. CDR3 DNA sequence: TGTGCCAGCAGCTTAGTGGGACAGGGGTTGGGAGAGACCCAGTACTTC. Residues: CASSLVGQGLGETQYF.

This chain links TRBV7-2 with TRBJ2-2; TRBD1 agrees at 7 bases. The CDR3 is made up of 14 amino acids. CDR1 is SGHTA and CDR2 is FQGNSA in the germline V gene. Trimming took 0 bases from V and 5 from J; bases not matched to a gene: 0. The CDR3 is CASSLAGQTGELFF. Here the CDR3 DNA reads TGTGCCAGCAGCTTAGCGGGACAGACCGGGGAGCTGTTTTTT.

This clone was seen just once. The rearrangement joins TRBV5-1 to TRBJ2-5; 16 bases are a match to TRBD2. J gave up 2 bases and V 4 bases, and 5 bases lay outside the gene matches. Germline V lookup: CDR1 SGHRS, CDR2 YFSETQ. The CDR3 is made up of 17 amino acids. CDR3 nucleotides: TGCGCCAGCAGCCCGGGACTAGCGGGGGGGCCTCAAGAGACCCAGTACTTC. It translates to CASSPGLAGGPQETQYF. Based on the CDR3 plus reference TRBV5-1 and TRBJ2-5, the full variable domain is KAGVTQTPRYLIKTRGQQVTLSCSPISGHRSVSWYQQTPGQGLQFLFEYFSETQRNKGNFPGRFSGRQFSNSRSEMNVSTLELGDSALYLCASSPGLAGGPQETQYFGPGTRLLVL.

This rearrangement joins TRBV18 to TRBJ2-5, with D tentatively TRBD2 (5 bases). This CDR3 has 13 amino acids. The germline gives CDR1 KGHSH, CDR2 LQKENI. The V end lost 2 bases, the J end lost 5 bases, and 9 bases lay between the germline ends. CDR3 amino acids: CASSPTRAETQYF. The DNA of the CDR3 is TGTGCCAGCTCACCAACTAGGGCGGAGACCCAGTACTTC.

The V gene is TRBV5-6, the J gene TRBJ2-7; 9 bases agree with TRBD1. CDR1 and CDR2 (germline): SGHDT, YYEEEE. Trimming removed 4 bases from V and 2 bases from J; junction bases left unmatched: 13. The CDR3 contains 17 residues. The chain's CDR3 is CASSPGQGRWRTYEQYF. The DNA of the CDR3 is TGTGCCAGCAGCCCCGGACAGGGGCGGTGGCGGACCTACGAGCAGTACTTC. Together with reference TRBV5-6 and TRBJ2-7, the CDR3 gives the full variable domain: DAGVTQSPTHLIKTRGQQVTLRCSPKSGHDTVSWYQQALGQGPQFIFQYYEEEERQRGNFPDRFSGHQFPNYSSELNVNALLLGDSALYLCASSPGQGRWRTYEQYFGPGTRLTVT.

This clone showed up just a few times. The rearrangement links TRBV7-2 to TRBJ1-1; D gene uncertain. Germline CDR1 is SGHTA and CDR2 is FQGNSA. The germline V and J ends were trimmed by 5 bases and 3 bases, with 7 bases remaining between them. The CDR3 length is 12 residues. The CDR3 reads CASSPYYTEAFF. CDR3 bases: TGTGCCAGCAGCCCCTATTACACTGAAGCTTTCTTT.

This clone was seen a few times. This rearrangement joins TRBV7-9 to TRBJ2-5, with 8 bases aligning to TRBD1. The CDR3 loop spans 15 amino acids. CDR1 SEHNR and CDR2 FQNEAQ come from the germline V gene (reference sequence). V dropped 1 base and J dropped 7; count of bases not matched to a gene: 8. The CDR3 spells CASSLEQGASGTQYF. In nucleotides, the CDR3 is TGTGCCAGCAGCTTAGAGCAGGGGGCGTCGGGGACCCAGTACTTC.

V is TRBV7-8 and J is TRBJ2-7, with TRBD2 matching 10 bases. The CDR3 is 15 residues long. Germline V gene data show CDR1 as SGHVS and CDR2 as FQNEAQ. The J segment lost 4 bases and the V segment lost 5 bases, leaving 8 bases of the junction unmatched. CDR3 DNA sequence: TGTGCCAGCAGCCCTGAGCGGGGGGGCCTGTACGAGCAGTACTTC. This encodes CASSPERGGLYEQYF.

This clone was counted between two and nine times. The V gene is TRBV15, the J gene TRBJ2-7, with D tentatively TRBD2 (6 bases). Trimming left V 3 bases short and J 3 bases short, with 18 bases between. Germline V gene lookup returns CDR1 LNHNV and CDR2 YYDKDF (reference sequence). The CDR3 is 16 residues long. The CDR3 sequence: CATSRSFGSGGYEQYF. The CDR3 DNA reads TGTGCCACCAGCAGGTCCTTCGGGAGTGGAGGCTACGAGCAGTACTTC. Filled out from reference TRBV15 and TRBJ2-7, the complete variable domain reads DAMVIQNPRYQVTQFGKPVTLSCSQTLNHNVMYWYQQKSSQAPKLLFHYYDKDFNNEADTPDNFQSRRPNTSFCFLDIRSPGLGDTAMYLCATSRSFGSGGYEQYFGPGTRLTVT.

The chain recombines TRBV27 with TRBJ1-2, with 8 bases fitting TRBD1. Germline CDR1 MNHEY, CDR2 SMNVEV (reference sequence). V shed 5 bases, J shed 0 bases, and the junction held 5 bases outside the gene matches. The CDR3 has 15 residues. As DNA, the CDR3 is TGTGCCAGCAGTCCCCGACAGGGGACTAACTATGGCTACACCTTC. Its protein product is CASSPRQGTNYGYTF.